The present T cell receptor (beta chain) was sequenced within a study of blood T cell repertoires in COVID-19. Overall study context: Spain, Italy and the United States supplied samples that represented acute and convalescent COVID-19. The analysed material was cDNA or gDNA that came from T cells, B-cell-depleted T cells, or PBMCs.

Authors' processing steps: Reference gene primers were amplified, and this amplification served to estimate nucleated cell counts. Assay used: immunoSEQ multiplex PCR; TCRdb lists only in-frame clones, some missing. The DNA gave D and trimming, while V, J and clone size come from that table. The sample carries approximately 92,000 clones, around 81% recorded once. Material for sequencing was peripheral blood. The source of this sequence is a man between 50 and 59 years old with acute or convalescent COVID-19.

CDR3 sequence: CASSQDSAGGGEKLFF. Written as DNA, the CDR3 is TGTGCCAGCAGCCAAGACTCCGCGGGAGGTGGAGAAAAACTGTTTTTT. The chain combines TRBV4-2 with TRBJ1-4; D unclear. V was trimmed by 0 bases and J by 8 bases, leaving 16 bases between them. CDR1 LGHNA and CDR2 YNFKEQ come from the germline V gene. The CDR3 is 16 amino acids.